This TCR beta chain was found in a study of OX40 agonist ivuxolimab in advanced cancers. In the case of this clone: Its antigen is undetermined.

Only in-frame clones appear in the TCRdb table, and some are missing; sequencing was by immunoSEQ multiplex PCR. The table lists 35,000 to 40,000 clones, around 92% of them singletons. V shed 2 bases and J shed 4 bases, with 13 bases lying between them. The CDR3 covers 15 residues. Study results and limitations: Low clonal expansion, among the lowest seen, marked partial responders at 0.1-3.0 mg/kg. CD4+ and CD8+ blood T cells expanded clonally by week 6 at 0.1 to 3.0 mg/kg.

The gene calls are TRBV5-3 and TRBJ2-1; maybe TRBD2 (5 bases). TRBV5-3 is an open reading frame, and its role is uncertain. Material: CD4+ or CD8+ T cells sorted from blood, obtained in a trial of the OX40 agonist ivuxolimab. This TCR was sampled from an adult with an advanced solid tumor such as melanoma, head and neck, liver or kidney cancer. The CDR3 DNA reads as TGTGCCAGAAGCTTCAAGAACCCGGGATACAATGAGCAGTTCTTC. Its protein is CARSFKNPGYNEQFF.